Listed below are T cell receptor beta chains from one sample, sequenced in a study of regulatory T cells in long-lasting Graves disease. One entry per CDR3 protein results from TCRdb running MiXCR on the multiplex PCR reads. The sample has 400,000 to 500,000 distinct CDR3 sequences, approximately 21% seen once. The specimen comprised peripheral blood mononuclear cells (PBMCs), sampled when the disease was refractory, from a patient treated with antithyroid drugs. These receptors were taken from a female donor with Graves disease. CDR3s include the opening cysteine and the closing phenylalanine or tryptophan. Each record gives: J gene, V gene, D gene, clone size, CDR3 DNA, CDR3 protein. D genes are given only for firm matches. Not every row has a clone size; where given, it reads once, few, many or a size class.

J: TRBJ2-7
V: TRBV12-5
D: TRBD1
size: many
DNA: TGTGCTAGTGGCGATGACAGGGGGCTTCTCTACGAGCAGTACTTC
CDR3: CASGDDRGLLYEQYF

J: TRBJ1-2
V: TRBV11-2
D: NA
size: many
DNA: TGTGCCAGCAGCGCCCAAATGGCGAACTATGGCTACACCTTC
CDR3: CASSAQMANYGYTF

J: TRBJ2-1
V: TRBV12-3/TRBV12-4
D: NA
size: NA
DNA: TGTGCCAGCTGTGCGAGCGGGCCAAACAATGAGCAGTTCTTC
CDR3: CASCASGPNNEQFF

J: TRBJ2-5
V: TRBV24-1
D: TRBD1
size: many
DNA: TGTGCCACCAGCTACAGGGGTGGAGAGACCCAATACTTC
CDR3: CATSYRGGETQYF

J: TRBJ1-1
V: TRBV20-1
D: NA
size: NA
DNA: TGCGGTGCTAAGGTGGGTTTGGGCACTGAAGCTTTCTTT
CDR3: CGAKVGLGTEAFF

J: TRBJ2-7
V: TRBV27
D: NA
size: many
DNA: TGTGCCAGCAGCTCCGGGACTCGACTAACCTACGAGCAGTACTTC
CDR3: CASSSGTRLTYEQYF

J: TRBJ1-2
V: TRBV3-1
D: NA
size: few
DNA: TGTGCCAGCAGCCAAGAGATGGGCGCTGGCTACACCTTC
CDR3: CASSQEMGAGYTF

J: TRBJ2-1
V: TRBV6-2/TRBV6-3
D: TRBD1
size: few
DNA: TGTGCCAGCAGGGCCGGGACAGAACGTAATGAGCAGTTCTTC
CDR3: CASRAGTERNEQFF

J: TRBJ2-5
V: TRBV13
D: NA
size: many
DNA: TGTGCCAGCAGCGCACCGGCAGACCAAGAGACCCAGTACTTC
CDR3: CASSAPADQETQYF

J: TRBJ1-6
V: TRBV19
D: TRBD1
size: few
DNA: TGTGCCAGTAGTACTCCGGGACAGGGGCGCTCCTATAATTCACCCCTCCACTTT
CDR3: CASSTPGQGRSYNSPLHF

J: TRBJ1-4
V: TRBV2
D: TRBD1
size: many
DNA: TGTGCCAGCACGAGGACAGGCACCGAAAAACTGTTTTTT
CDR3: CASTRTGTEKLFF

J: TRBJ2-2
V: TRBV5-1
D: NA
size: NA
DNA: TGCGCCAGCAGCTTGTATTTCCAGGGTGGCACCGGGAAGCTGTTTTTT
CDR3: CASSLYFQGGTGKLFF

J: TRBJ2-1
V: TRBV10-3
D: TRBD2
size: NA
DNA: TGTGCCATCAGTGAAAAGCGGGAGGGCCAACTTGATGAGCAGTTCTTC
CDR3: CAISEKREGQLDEQFF

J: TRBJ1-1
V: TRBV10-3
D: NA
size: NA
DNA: TGTGCCATCAGTGAAACCGGCCAGGCATTCACTGAAGCTTTCTTT
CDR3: CAISETGQAFTEAFF

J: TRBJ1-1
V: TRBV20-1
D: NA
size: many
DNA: TGCAGTGCTAGAGATGATGGAGGTTTGAACACTGAAGCTTTCTTT
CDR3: CSARDDGGLNTEAFF

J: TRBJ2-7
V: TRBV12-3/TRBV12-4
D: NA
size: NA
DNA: TGTGCCAGCACTTTCCCGAAGGACGGCCGGCAGCAGTACTTC
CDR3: CASTFPKDGRQQYF

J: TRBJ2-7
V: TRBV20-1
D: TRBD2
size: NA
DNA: TGCAGTGCTAGAGGGGGGGGTTTAGACGAGCAGTACTTC
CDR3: CSARGGGLDEQYF

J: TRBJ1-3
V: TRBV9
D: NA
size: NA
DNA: TGTGCCAGCAGCGTAGATACAGGTACTGGAAACACCATATATTTT
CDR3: CASSVDTGTGNTIYF

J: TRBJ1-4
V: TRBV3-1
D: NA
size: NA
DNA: TGTGCCAGCAGCCAAGATGCCCTTCCTGCAACTAATGAAAAACTGCTTTTT
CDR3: CASSQDALPATNEKLLF

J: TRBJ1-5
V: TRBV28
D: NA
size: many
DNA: TGTGCCAGCAGTCAAAGCCAGCCCCAGCATTTT
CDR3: CASSQSQPQHF

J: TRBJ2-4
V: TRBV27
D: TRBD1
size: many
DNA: TGTGCCAGCAGTCACGGCACAGGGGGCGTGAATTCGGACATTCAGTACTTC
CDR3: CASSHGTGGVNSDIQYF

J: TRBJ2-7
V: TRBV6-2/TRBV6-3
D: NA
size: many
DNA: TGTGCCAGCAGTTACTCGGGGGGGACACCCCACGAGCAGTACTTC
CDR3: CASSYSGGTPHEQYF

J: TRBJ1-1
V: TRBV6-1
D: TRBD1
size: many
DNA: TGTGCCAGCAGTATAACTCGGGACAGGTCCACTGAAGCTTTCTTT
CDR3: CASSITRDRSTEAFF

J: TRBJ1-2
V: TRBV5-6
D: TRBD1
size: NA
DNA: TGTGCCAGCAGCTTGGTAGGGACAGGCTCTGGCTACACCTTC
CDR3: CASSLVGTGSGYTF

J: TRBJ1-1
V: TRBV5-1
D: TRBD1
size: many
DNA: TGTGCCAGCAGCTTAGAGGGGGCGAACACTGAAGCTTTCTTT
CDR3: CASSLEGANTEAFF

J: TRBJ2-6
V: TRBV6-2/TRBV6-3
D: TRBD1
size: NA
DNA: TGTGCCAGCAGTTCTGCGCCGGGGAGAAAGGGGGCTACCGGGGCCAACGTCCTGACTTTC
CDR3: CASSSAPGRKGATGANVLTF

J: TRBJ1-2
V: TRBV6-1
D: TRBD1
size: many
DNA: TGTGCCAGCATCCCGGACAGGGCAAACTATGGCTACACCTTC
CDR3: CASIPDRANYGYTF

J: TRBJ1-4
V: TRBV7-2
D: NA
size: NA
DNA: TGTGCCAGCAGCCCTAACCAGGGGTTTAATGAAAAACTGTTTTTT
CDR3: CASSPNQGFNEKLFF

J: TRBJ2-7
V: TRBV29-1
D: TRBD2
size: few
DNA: TGCAGCGTTCGTGGGACTAGCGGAGGCGAGCAGTACTTC
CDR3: CSVRGTSGGEQYF

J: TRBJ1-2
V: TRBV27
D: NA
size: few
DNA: TGTGCCAGCAAACAAAAAAGTGTCTATGGCTACACCTTC
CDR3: CASKQKSVYGYTF

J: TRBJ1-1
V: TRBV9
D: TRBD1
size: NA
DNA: TGTGCCAGCAGCCCCTCCGGACAGGTCACTGAAGCTTTCTTT
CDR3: CASSPSGQVTEAFF

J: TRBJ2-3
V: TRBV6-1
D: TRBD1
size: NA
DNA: TGTGCCAGCAGTGAAAGGGGACAGGCAAGCACAGATACGCAGTATTTT
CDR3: CASSERGQASTDTQYF

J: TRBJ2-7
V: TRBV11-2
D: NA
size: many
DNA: TGTGCCAGCGGTAGAGGGTCCTACGAGCAGTACTTC
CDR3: CASGRGSYEQYF

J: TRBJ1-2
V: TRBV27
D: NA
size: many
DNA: TGTGCCAGCAGTCTCCTAGGGTCCTATCGCTACACCTTC
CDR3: CASSLLGSYRYTF

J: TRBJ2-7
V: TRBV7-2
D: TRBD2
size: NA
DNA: TGTGCCAGCAGCTTAGATGGACTAGCGGGATACGAGCAGTACTTC
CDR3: CASSLDGLAGYEQYF

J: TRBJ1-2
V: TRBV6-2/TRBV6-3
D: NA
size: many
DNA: TGTGCCAGCAGTCTCCCGGGGGACGGCTACACCTTC
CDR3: CASSLPGDGYTF

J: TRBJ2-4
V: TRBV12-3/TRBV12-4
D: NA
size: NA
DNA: TGTGCCAGCAGTCTAATTCAGGGTCCAAAAAACATTCAGTACTTC
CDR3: CASSLIQGPKNIQYF

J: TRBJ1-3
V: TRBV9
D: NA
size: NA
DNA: TGTGCCAGCAGCCAAGGGAACAGAATCTCGGCTGGAAACACCATATATTTT
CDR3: CASSQGNRISAGNTIYF

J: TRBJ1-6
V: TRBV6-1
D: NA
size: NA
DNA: TGTGCCAGCAGTGACTGGTCGGTGGTAGGGGCACCCCTCCACTTT
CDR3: CASSDWSVVGAPLHF

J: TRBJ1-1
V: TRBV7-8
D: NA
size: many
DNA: TGTGCCAGCCTAGCCGGCGTAAACACTGAAGCTTTCTTT
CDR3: CASLAGVNTEAFF

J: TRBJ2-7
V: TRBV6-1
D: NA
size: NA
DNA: TGTGCCAGCAGTGAAGCAAGGGGGGCATCTTACGAGCAGTACTTC
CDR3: CASSEARGASYEQYF

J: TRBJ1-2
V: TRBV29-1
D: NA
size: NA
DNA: TGCAGCGTTATAGACGGAACCTATGGCTACACCTTC
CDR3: CSVIDGTYGYTF

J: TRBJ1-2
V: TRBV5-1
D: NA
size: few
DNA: TGCGCCAGCAGCCTATGGGACGACTTGGGGATTCCGCCTAATGGCTACACCTTC
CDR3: CASSLWDDLGIPPNGYTF

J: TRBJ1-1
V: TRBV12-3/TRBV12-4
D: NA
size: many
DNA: TGTGCCAGCAGTATAACCAGGGAGACGAACACTGAAGCTTTCTTT
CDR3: CASSITRETNTEAFF

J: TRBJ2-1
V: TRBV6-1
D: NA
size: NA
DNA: TGTGCCAGCAGGACTCCGATAACCTACAATGAGCAGTTCTTC
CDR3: CASRTPITYNEQFF

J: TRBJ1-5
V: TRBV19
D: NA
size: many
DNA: TGTGCCAGTAAAGCCCGACGGACTGACAATCAGCCCCAGCATTTT
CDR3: CASKARRTDNQPQHF

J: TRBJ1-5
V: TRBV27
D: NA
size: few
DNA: TGTGCCAGCAGTTTGGAGAGGGCAGGGAATCAGCCCCAGCATTTT
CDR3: CASSLERAGNQPQHF

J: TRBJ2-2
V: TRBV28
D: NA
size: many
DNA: TGTGCCAGCAGTCTCAGGGGAGCCACCGGGGAGCTGTTTTTT
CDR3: CASSLRGATGELFF